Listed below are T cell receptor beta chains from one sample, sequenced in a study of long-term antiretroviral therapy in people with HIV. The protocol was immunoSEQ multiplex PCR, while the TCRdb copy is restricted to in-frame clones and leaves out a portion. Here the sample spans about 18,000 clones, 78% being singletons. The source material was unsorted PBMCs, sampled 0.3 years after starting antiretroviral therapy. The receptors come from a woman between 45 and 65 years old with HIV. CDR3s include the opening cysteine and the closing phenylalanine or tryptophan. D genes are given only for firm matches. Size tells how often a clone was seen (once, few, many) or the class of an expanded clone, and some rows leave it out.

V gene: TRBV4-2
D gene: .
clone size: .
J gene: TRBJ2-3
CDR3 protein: CASSQEFGDTQYF
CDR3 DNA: TGTGCCAGCAGCCAAGAGTTCGGGGATACGCAGTATTTT

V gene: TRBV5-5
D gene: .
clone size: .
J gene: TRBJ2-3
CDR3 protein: CASSLDFTDTQYF
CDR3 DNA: TGTGCCAGCAGCTTGGACTTCACAGATACGCAGTATTTT

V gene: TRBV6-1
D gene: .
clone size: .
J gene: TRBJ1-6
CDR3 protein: CASKLGRADNSPLHF
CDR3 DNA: TGTGCCAGCAAACTTGGGAGGGCGGATAATTCACCCCTCCACTTT

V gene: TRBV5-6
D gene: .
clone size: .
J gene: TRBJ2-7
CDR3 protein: CASSLPGPSTYEQYF
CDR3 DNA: TGTGCCAGCAGCCTGCCGGGCCCCTCGACCTACGAGCAGTACTTC

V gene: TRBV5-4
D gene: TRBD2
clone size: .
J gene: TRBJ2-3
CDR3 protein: CASSPPEKRGATDTQYF
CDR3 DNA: TGTGCCAGCAGCCCGCCGGAAAAGCGGGGGGCCACAGATACGCAGTATTTT

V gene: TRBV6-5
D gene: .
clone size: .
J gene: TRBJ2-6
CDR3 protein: CASSSGVGANVLTF
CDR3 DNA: TGTGCCAGCAGTTCAGGGGTTGGGGCCAACGTCCTGACTTTC

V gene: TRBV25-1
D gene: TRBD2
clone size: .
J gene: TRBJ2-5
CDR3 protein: CASSEWDSGGEETQYF
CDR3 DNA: TGTGCCAGCAGTGAATGGGATAGCGGGGGGGAAGAGACCCAGTACTTC

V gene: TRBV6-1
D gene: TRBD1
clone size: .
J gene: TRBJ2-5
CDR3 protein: CANPGTEKMETQYF
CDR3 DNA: TGTGCCAACCCCGGGACAGAAAAAATGGAGACCCAGTACTTC

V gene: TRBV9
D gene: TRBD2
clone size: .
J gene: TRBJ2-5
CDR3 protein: CASSVGAHGGALETQYF
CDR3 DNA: TGTGCCAGCAGCGTAGGAGCGCACGGGGGGGCCCTAGAGACCCAGTACTTC

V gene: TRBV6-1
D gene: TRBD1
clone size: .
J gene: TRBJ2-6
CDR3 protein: CASSEPPGGGVSSGANVLTF
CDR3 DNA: TGTGCCAGCAGTGAACCCCCAGGGGGCGGGGTAAGCTCTGGGGCCAACGTCCTGACTTTC

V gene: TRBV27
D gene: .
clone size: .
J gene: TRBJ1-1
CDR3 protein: CASMDEGVGTEAFF
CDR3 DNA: TGTGCCAGCATGGATGAGGGGGTTGGAACTGAAGCTTTCTTT

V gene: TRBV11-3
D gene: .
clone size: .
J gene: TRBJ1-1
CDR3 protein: CASKPQTANTEAFF
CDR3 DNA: TGTGCCAGCAAACCCCAGACAGCAAACACTGAAGCTTTCTTT

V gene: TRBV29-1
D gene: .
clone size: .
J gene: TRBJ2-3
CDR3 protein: CSAQTGATDTQYF
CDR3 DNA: TGCAGCGCCCAGACGGGGGCTACAGATACGCAGTATTTT

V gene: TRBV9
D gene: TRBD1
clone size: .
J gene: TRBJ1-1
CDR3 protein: CASSLQPAGTGGFGMNTEAFF
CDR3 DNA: TGTGCCAGCAGCCTCCAACCAGCCGGGACAGGGGGATTTGGGATGAACACTGAAGCTTTCTTT

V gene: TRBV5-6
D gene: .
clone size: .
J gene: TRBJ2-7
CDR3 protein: CASSATRSYEQYF
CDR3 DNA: TGTGCCAGCAGCGCCACTAGATCCTACGAGCAGTACTTC

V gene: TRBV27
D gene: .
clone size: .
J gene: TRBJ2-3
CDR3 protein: CASSLISLGTDTQYF
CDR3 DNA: TGTGCCAGCAGTTTAATCTCCCTTGGCACAGATACGCAGTATTTT

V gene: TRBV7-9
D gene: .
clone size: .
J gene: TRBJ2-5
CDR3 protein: CASSLLGGGETQYF
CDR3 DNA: TGTGCCAGCAGCTTATTAGGGGGTGGCGAGACCCAGTACTTC

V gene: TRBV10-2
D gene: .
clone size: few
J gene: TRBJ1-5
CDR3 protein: CASSQYSNQPQHF
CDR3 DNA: TGCGCCAGCAGTCAGTATAGCAATCAGCCCCAGCATTTT

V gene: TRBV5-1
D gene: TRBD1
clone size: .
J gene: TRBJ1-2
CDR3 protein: CASSLEEGTGGVYGYTF
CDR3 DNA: TGCGCCAGCAGCTTGGAAGAAGGGACAGGGGGCGTCTATGGCTACACCTTC

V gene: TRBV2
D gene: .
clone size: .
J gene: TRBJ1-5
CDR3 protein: CASSDAGSNQPQHF
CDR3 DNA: TGTGCCAGCAGTGATGCAGGCAGCAATCAGCCCCAGCATTTT

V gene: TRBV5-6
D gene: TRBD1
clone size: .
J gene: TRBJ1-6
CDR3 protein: CASSVGQGYSPLHF
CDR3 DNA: TGTGCCAGCAGCGTGGGACAGGGGTATTCACCCCTCCACTTT

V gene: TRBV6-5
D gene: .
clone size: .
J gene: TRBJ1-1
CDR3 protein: CASSYSNTGATEAFF
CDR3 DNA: TGTGCCAGCAGTTACTCGAATACGGGGGCCACTGAAGCTTTCTTT

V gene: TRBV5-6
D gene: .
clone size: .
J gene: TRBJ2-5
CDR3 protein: CASSLDSGQLETQYF
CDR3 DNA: TGTGCCAGCAGCTTGGATTCGGGACAACTAGAGACCCAGTACTTC

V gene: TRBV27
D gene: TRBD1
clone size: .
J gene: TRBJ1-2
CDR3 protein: CASKQGVEGGYTF
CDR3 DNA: TGTGCCAGTAAACAGGGGGTTGAGGGTGGCTACACCTTC

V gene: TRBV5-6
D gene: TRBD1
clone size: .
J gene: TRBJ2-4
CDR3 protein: CASSPDRGQNIQYF
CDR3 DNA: TGTGCCAGCAGCCCGGACAGGGGCCAAAACATTCAGTACTTC

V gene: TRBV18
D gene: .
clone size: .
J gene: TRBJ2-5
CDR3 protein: CASSLTGDTTQGTQYF
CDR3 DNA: TGTGCCAGCTCACTAACCGGGGACACGACGCAGGGGACCCAGTACTTC

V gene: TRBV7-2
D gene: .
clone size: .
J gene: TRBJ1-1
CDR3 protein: CASRDRRLNTEAFF
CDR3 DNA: TGTGCCAGCAGGGACCGTCGGTTGAACACTGAAGCTTTCTTT

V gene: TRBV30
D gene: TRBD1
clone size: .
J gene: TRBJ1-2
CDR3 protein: CAWRPSGGTGVFSGYGYTF
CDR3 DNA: TGTGCCTGGAGGCCTTCTGGGGGGACAGGGGTTTTTAGTGGCTATGGCTACACCTTC

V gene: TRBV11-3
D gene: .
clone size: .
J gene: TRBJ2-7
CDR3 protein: CASSPEGVDEQYF
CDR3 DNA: TGTGCCAGCAGCCCCGAAGGGGTAGACGAGCAGTACTTC

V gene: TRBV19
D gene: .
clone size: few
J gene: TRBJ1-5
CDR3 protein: CASSMRGEGGQPQHF
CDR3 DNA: TGTGCCAGTAGTATGAGAGGGGAAGGGGGTCAGCCCCAGCATTTT

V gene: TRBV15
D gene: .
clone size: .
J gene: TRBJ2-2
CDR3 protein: CATTPGTGELFF
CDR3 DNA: TGTGCCACAACACCGGGCACCGGGGAGCTGTTTTTT

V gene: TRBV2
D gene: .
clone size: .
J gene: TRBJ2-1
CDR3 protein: CASTKEQGDEQFF
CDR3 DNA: TGTGCCAGCACAAAGGAACAGGGCGATGAGCAGTTCTTC

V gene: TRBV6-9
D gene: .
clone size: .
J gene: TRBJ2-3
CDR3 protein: CASPPTKISTDTQYF
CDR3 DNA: TGTGCCAGCCCCCCGACTAAGATTAGCACAGATACGCAGTATTTT

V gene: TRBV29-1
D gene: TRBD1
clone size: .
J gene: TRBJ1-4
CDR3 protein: CSVLSSTGGFREKLFF
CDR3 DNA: TGCAGCGTCCTATCCTCAACAGGGGGCTTCAGGGAAAAACTGTTTTTT

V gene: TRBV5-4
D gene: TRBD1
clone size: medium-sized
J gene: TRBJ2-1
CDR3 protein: CASSPGTGGGNEQFF
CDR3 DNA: TGTGCCAGCAGCCCGGGGACAGGGGGCGGGAATGAGCAGTTCTTC

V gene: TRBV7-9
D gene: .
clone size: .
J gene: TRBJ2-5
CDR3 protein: CASREGSETQYF
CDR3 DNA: TGTGCCAGCAGGGAGGGGAGTGAGACCCAGTACTTC